This section outlines one TCR beta chain sequence together with its context. The data derive from a study of control samples from healthy donors and cancer patients. The V gene end was trimmed by 5 bases and the J gene end by 1 base; junction bases not matched to a gene: 15. The CDR3 is made up of 18 amino acids. Per germline, CDR1 SGHRS and CDR2 YFSETQ. Some clones are missing from TCRdb's copy, which holds only in-frame ones; the method was immunoSEQ multiplex PCR. The table records more than 70,000 clones, approximately 94% of them present only once. This chain connects TRBV5-1 to TRBJ2-7; 10 nucleotides align to TRBD1. The sample was blood. The TCR was taken from a woman in her twenties or thirties in good health. The CDR3, as DNA: TGCGCCAGCAGTCCTACGGGACAGGGGTTTTTGTATTCCTACGAGCAGTACTTC. Amino acid sequence: CASSPTGQGFLYSYEQYF.